These 26 T cell receptor beta chains were sequenced from one sample in a study of blood T cell repertoires in COVID-19. The method was immunoSEQ multiplex PCR; TCRdb's version includes in-frame clones alone and lacks a portion of them. The sample lists some 100,000 clones; approximately 91% were seen once. The sequenced sample was peripheral blood. The source of these receptors is a woman aged 65 to 85 with acute or convalescent COVID-19.

CDR3: CASKTGLIQETQYF. In DNA form, the CDR3 reads TGTGCCAGCAAGACAGGGTTGATCCAAGAGACCCAGTACTTC. The J gene is TRBJ2-5, the V gene TRBV2, with 7 positions matching TRBD1. This CDR3 spans 14 amino acids. Germline V gene data show CDR1 as SNHLY and CDR2 as FYNNEI. Trimming removed 7 bases from V and 1 base from J; junction bases left unmatched: 6.

The chain couples TRBV3-1 (or the pseudogene TRBV3-2) to TRBJ1-1; D unclear. Between the trimmed V and J ends, which lost 0 bases and 1 base, there was a span of 9 bases. This CDR3 is 15 amino acids long. Germline V gene lookup returns CDR1 LGHDT and CDR2 YNNKEL (reference sequence). The CDR3 DNA follows: TGTGCCAGCAGCCAAGATCCTGAGCGGAACACTGAAGCTTTCTTT. Encoded protein: CASSQDPERNTEAFF.

This chain links TRBV28 with TRBJ2-7, with TRBD1 as a possible D gene (6 bases). V gave up 3 bases and J gave up 2 bases, with 14 bases separating them. Germline values: CDR1 MDHEN, CDR2 SYDVKM. CDR3 length equals 15 residues. As DNA, the CDR3 is TGTGCCAGCAGTTTCTTGTCAGGGGCCACCTACGAGCAGTACTTC. The encoded protein is CASSFLSGATYEQYF.

This chain uses TRBV18 with TRBJ1-1; TRBD1 aligns across 9 bases. Germline assignment: CDR1 KGHSH and CDR2 LQKENI. J lost 3 bases, V lost 6 bases, and 8 bases had no gene match. This CDR3 has 15 amino acids. The CDR3 nucleotides read TGTGCCAGCTCGCGGACAGGGGCCGGGGACACTGAAGCTTTCTTT. It translates to CASSRTGAGDTEAFF.

V usage is TRBV5-1 and J usage is TRBJ2-6, with D possibly TRBD2 on 6 matching bases. CDR1 is SGHRS, CDR2 YFSETQ, per germline. The CDR3 contains 20 residues. V was cut by 0 bases and J by 0 bases, with 19 bases left in between. The chain's CDR3 is CASSLVPAGLVLSGANVLTF. The CDR3 region has the DNA TGCGCCAGCAGCTTGGTCCCTGCGGGGCTCGTCCTCTCTGGGGCCAACGTCCTGACTTTC.

Here the CDR3 reads CASSQDMGARTEAFF. DNA of the CDR3: TGCGCCAGCAGCCAAGATATGGGGGCTCGGACTGAAGCTTTCTTT. The chain combines TRBV4-1 with TRBJ1-1; a possible D gene is TRBD1 (6 bases). Trimming cost V 0 bases and J 5 bases, with 13 bases left between them. The CDR3 consists of 15 residues. Germline V gene sequence: CDR1 MGHRA, CDR2 YSYEKL.

This clone was found a few times. Here the CDR3 reads CASKGPTGEQFF. The CDR3 DNA reads as TGTGCCAGCAAAGGACCCACGGGGGAGCAGTTCTTC. The rearrangement joins TRBV3-1 (or the pseudogene TRBV3-2) to TRBJ2-1; D is perhaps TRBD2 (5 bases). Germline assignment: CDR1 LGHDT and CDR2 YNNKEL (reference sequence). The CDR3 sequence is 12 residues long. V shed 7 bases and J shed 10 bases, with 14 bases lying between them.

This chain connects TRBV19 to TRBJ2-3; TRBD2 matches 8 bases. There are 13 residues in the CDR3. V shed 5 bases, J shed 5 bases, and the junction held 3 bases outside the gene matches. Per germline, CDR1 LNHDA and CDR2 SQIVND (reference sequence). In DNA, the CDR3 is TGTGCCAGTAGTCCCAGCGGGGGAGATACGCAGTATTTT. Translating it yields CASSPSGGDTQYF.

The V and J genes are TRBV10-3 and TRBJ1-3; D might be TRBD1 (5 bases). This CDR3 contains 14 residues. With 3 bases removed from V and 7 bases from J, the gap between germline ends came to 13 bases. Germline V gives CDR1 ENHRY, CDR2 SYGVKD. CDR3 DNA: TGTGCCATCAGTGATCCGGGGGGTTCGAACACCATATATTTT. Translated, it gives CAISDPGGSNTIYF.

The chain combines TRBV27 with TRBJ1-1; 9 bases are shared with TRBD1. The V and J ends lost 6 bases and 9 bases, in that order; junction bases with no gene match: 11. CDR1 is MNHEY, CDR2 SMNVEV, per germline (reference sequence). The CDR3 spans 14 residues. The CDR3 DNA sequence: TGTGCCAGCAGGTCCTTCCGGGACAGGGAAAAAGCTTTCTTT. Translating gives CASRSFRDREKAFF.

J is TRBJ2-5 and V is TRBV24-1; D not resolved. CDR1 is KGHDR, CDR2 SFDVKD, per germline. This CDR3 contains 16 residues. Trimming left V 9 bases short and J 5 bases short, with 24 bases between. This CDR3 is CATSNPFESAIETQYF. CDR3 DNA sequence: TGTGCCACCTCTAACCCGTTTGAGAGTGCGATCGAGACCCAGTACTTC.

The V call is TRBV11-1, the J call TRBJ2-7; 8 nucleotides align to TRBD2. The germline CDR1 and CDR2 sequences are SGHAT and FQDESV (reference sequence). V dropped 1 base and J dropped 4; count of bases not matched to a gene: 6. The CDR3 runs 15 residues. For the CDR3, the DNA is TGTGCCAGCAGCTTAGAAGCGGGAGACCCTTACGAGCAGTACTTC. This gives the protein CASSLEAGDPYEQYF.

This chain links TRBV6-2 or TRBV6-3 with TRBJ1-5, with a weak D call TRBD1 (5 bases). V lost 6 bases and J lost 2, with 14 bases in between. CDR1 is MNHEY, CDR2 SVGEGT, per germline. The CDR3 extends over 15 amino acids. CDR3 coding DNA: TGTGCCAGCAGCTATCAGGGATTTGGCAATCAGCCCCAGCATTTT. It yields the protein CASSYQGFGNQPQHF.

The V gene is TRBV19, the J gene TRBJ1-4; TRBD1 might be the D (6 bases). Germline CDR1 LNHDA, CDR2 SQIVND (reference sequence). This CDR3 contains 15 residues. Trimming removed 4 bases from V and 2 bases from J, with 11 bases in between. The chain's CDR3 is CASSTLTGTNEKLFF. CDR3 nucleotides: TGTGCCAGTAGTACCCTTACAGGGACTAATGAAAAACTGTTTTTT.

The chain combines TRBV7-9 with TRBJ2-7; 12 positions match TRBD2. This CDR3 has 15 residues. From germline, CDR1 is SEHNR and CDR2 FQNEAQ (reference sequence). V was pared by 6 bases and J by 6 bases, with 9 bases of the junction left unmatched. This CDR3 is CASSPRTSGTTEQYF. The CDR3 nucleotides read TGTGCCAGCAGTCCTAGGACTAGCGGGACCACCGAGCAGTACTTC.

The chain uses TRBV5-1 and TRBJ2-5, with 7 bases aligning to TRBD2. Germline-derived CDR1 and CDR2 are SGHRS and YFSETQ. The trim removed 0 bases at V and 3 bases at J, leaving 11 bases unmatched. The CDR3 is 17 amino acids. CDR3 sequence (DNA): TGCGCCAGCAGCTTGGGTGCCGGGCGGGAGAGGGAAGAGACCCAGTACTTC. Amino acid sequence: CASSLGAGREREETQYF.

CDR3 in DNA: TGTGCCAGCAGCTTGTTAGCGGGGAAAGAGACCCAGTACTTC. Protein sequence: CASSLLAGKETQYF. The rearrangement links TRBV5-4 to TRBJ2-5, with 8 bases aligning to TRBD2. V lost 1 base, J lost 3 bases, and 2 bases stayed unmatched. The V gene's germline CDR1 is SGHNT and CDR2 YYREEE (reference sequence). The CDR3 runs to 14 residues. Looking up the rest from reference TRBV5-4 and TRBJ2-5 gives the full variable domain: ETGVTQSPTHLIKTRGQQVTLRCSSQSGHNTVSWYQQALGQGPQFIFQYYREEENGRGNFPPRFSGLQFPNYSSELNVNALELDDSALYLCASSLLAGKETQYFGPGTRLLVL.

The chain employs TRBV4-2 and TRBJ1-5, with 11 nucleotides matching TRBD1. Germline V gene data show CDR1 as LGHNA and CDR2 as YNFKEQ. This CDR3 has 18 amino acids. Losses at the gene ends were 0 bases for V and 6 bases for J; bases not matched to a gene: 10. The CDR3 is CASSQDPPGQGVSQPQHF. In nucleotides, the CDR3 is TGTGCCAGCAGCCAAGATCCACCGGGACAGGGGGTAAGTCAGCCCCAGCATTTT.

V usage is TRBV20-1 and J usage is TRBJ1-1; D gene uncertain. The V gene lost 7 bases and the J gene lost 1 base, with 7 bases spanning the gap. CDR3 length: 11 residues. The germline V gene encodes CDR1 DFQATT and CDR2 SNEGSKA (reference sequence). DNA for the CDR3: TGCAGTGTTACCGGGAACACTGAAGCTTTCTTT. Encoded protein: CSVTGNTEAFF.

The chain joins TRBV3-1 (or the pseudogene TRBV3-2) to TRBJ2-3; TRBD2 agrees at 13 bases. CDR1 and CDR2 from the germline V gene are LGHDT and YNNKEL (reference sequence). The trim removed 3 bases at V and 7 bases at J, leaving 10 bases unmatched. The CDR3 totals 17 residues. The CDR3 region has the DNA TGTGCCAGCAGCCAGGGACTAGCGGGACAGGGATCAAATACGCAGTATTTT. Translating it yields CASSQGLAGQGSNTQYF.

V usage is TRBV9 and J usage is TRBJ2-3; TRBD2 aligns across 14 bases. This CDR3 is 17 amino acids long. Germline CDR1 reads SGDLS; CDR2 reads YYNGEE. The V and J ends lost 2 bases and 6 bases, in that order; junction bases with no gene match: 8. This chain's CDR3 is CASSVSGTSGSIDTQYF. DNA for the CDR3: TGTGCCAGCAGCGTCTCCGGGACTAGCGGGAGTATCGATACGCAGTATTTT. The full variable domain, completed using reference TRBV9 and TRBJ2-3, is DSGVTQTPKHLITATGQRVTLRCSPRSGDLSVYWYQQSLDQGLQFLIQYYNGEERAKGNILERFSAQQFPDLHSELNLSSLELGDSALYFCASSVSGTSGSIDTQYFGPGTRLTVL.

The genes are TRBV19 and TRBJ2-5, with D possibly being TRBD2 (5 bases). CDR1 is LNHDA and CDR2 is SQIVND in the germline V gene (reference sequence). The ends were cut back, 4 bases at V and 5 bases at J, with 14 bases in the middle. The CDR3 runs to 14 residues. The CDR3 is CASSTSGKRETQYF. The CDR3 DNA sequence: TGTGCCAGTAGTACCTCGGGAAAGCGTGAGACCCAGTACTTC.

The gene calls are TRBV30 and TRBJ1-6; D perhaps matches TRBD1 (5 bases). The V end lost 6 bases, the J end lost 13 bases, and 13 bases lay between the germline ends. The CDR3 covers 11 residues. Germline V gene lookup returns CDR1 GTSNPN and CDR2 SVGIG (reference sequence). Here the CDR3 DNA reads TGTGCCTGCAGGGTTTCCTCGCCCCTCCACTTT. Protein product: CACRVSSPLHF.

V gene TRBV7-9 combines with J gene TRBJ2-1; 7 bases line up with TRBD2. This CDR3 comprises 14 residues. The V and J ends lost 4 bases and 4 bases, in that order; junction bases with no gene match: 4. Germline values: CDR1 SEHNR, CDR2 FQNEAQ (reference sequence). The CDR3 DNA reads TGTGCCAGCAGCTGGAGCGGGACGTACAATGAGCAGTTCTTC. Protein product: CASSWSGTYNEQFF.

The chain is built from TRBV6-2 or TRBV6-3 and TRBJ1-5, with 8 nucleotides matching TRBD1. The junction had 11 bases not matched to a gene; V was cut back by 0 bases and J by 10 bases. This CDR3 contains 16 residues. Germline CDR1 is MNHEY and CDR2 is SVGEGT. This chain's CDR3 is CASSYSRGRIPGPQHF. The CDR3 DNA sequence: TGTGCCAGCAGTTACTCCAGGGGGCGTATCCCCGGTCCCCAGCATTTT.

This sequence joins TRBV30 and TRBJ1-3; D is perhaps TRBD1 (5 bases). This CDR3 has 11 residues. The V gene lost 8 bases and the J gene lost 4 bases, with 9 bases spanning the gap. CDR1 and CDR2 (germline): GTSNPN, SVGIG (reference sequence). The CDR3 region is CAGTRGNTIYF. The CDR3 DNA reads TGTGCCGGGACTAGGGGAAACACCATATATTTT.